This TCR beta chain is from a study of vaccination and CD4 T cells after COVID-19. The junction had 6 bases not matched to a gene; V was cut back by 10 bases and J by 0 bases. This CDR3 comprises 15 residues. Germline values: CDR1 KGHDR, CDR2 SFDVKD. This clonotype was detected a few times. Its antigen remains unidentified. The Oncomine TCR Beta short-read assay generated sequence data from the DNA of cultured CD4+ T cells. A single record per CDR3 protein comes from TCRdb applying MiXCR to the PCR reads. The table records roughly 9,200 distinct CDR3 sequences, under 55% of them present only once. The sample's treatment: roughly nine-day PBMC culture with coronavirus spike peptide pools or control peptides (ViraFEST assay). Prior to the COVID-19 pandemic (2011-2018), the unexposed donor's CD4+ T cells were collected. Negative selection recovered the CD4+ T cells once they had spent more than 8 days in culture.

This rearrangement joins TRBV24-1 to TRBJ1-5; 9 nucleotides agree with TRBD1. The receptor's source is a human donor in good health. Sequenced input: CD4+ T cells from blood, cultured in vitro. The CDR3 here is CATRDRVFSNQPQHF. The CDR3 bases are TGTGCCACTCGGGACAGGGTCTTTAGCAATCAGCCCCAGCATTTT.